This T cell receptor (beta chain) was profiled in a study of vaccination effects on CD4 cells after COVID-19. The table came from immunoSEQ multiplex PCR; TCRdb's copy has only in-frame clones and leaves some out. The data hold about 21,000 clones, with about 69% observed a single time. This clone is a singleton in its sample. Its antigen is unidentified. Findings of the study overall: Infection- and vaccine-induced clones contracted markedly late after vaccination.

Before sequencing, viral peptide pools were used by the ViraFEST assay to expand antigen-specific CD4+ T cells. Scientists isolated CD4+ T cells after a roughly ten-day culture period ended. Vaccine recipients lacked prior SARS-CoV-2 infection and had negative nucleocapsid antibodies. Cultivation was performed at two million PBMC per well with roughly 10 IU/ml IL-2 and about 10 ug/ml peptides added. Days 3 and 7 were when half the medium was replaced with IL-2 medium. From germline, CDR1 is LNHDA and CDR2 SQIVND (reference sequence). The CDR3 contains 15 residues. The V end lost 5 bases, the J end lost 4 bases, and 17 bases lay between the germline ends.

The chain has TRBV19 and TRBJ1-2, with D perhaps matching TRBD1 (6 bases). This TCR was recovered from a human donor who received a COVID-19 vaccine. Sequencing was performed on CD4+ T cells from PBMCs cultured with HCoV-NL63 spike peptides, taken before COVID-19 vaccination. Here the CDR3 DNA reads TGTGCCAGTAGTGCGGCCTTCGACAGGTCCTATGGCTACACCTTC. This translates into CASSAAFDRSYGYTF.